What follows are 3 T cell receptor beta chains derived from one specimen sequenced in a study of technical replicates of blood from four donors. The assay was immunoSEQ multiplex PCR, and TCRdb's table has in-frame clones only and misses some. This sample yields 65,000 to 80,000 clones, of which 95% to 98% are seen a single time; around 0.3% belongs to the top ten. The specimen sequenced was T cells isolated from PBMCs. The receptors derive from a human donor in good health.

The chain carries TRBV27 and TRBJ1-1, with 7 bases that match TRBD1. Germline V gene lookup returns CDR1 MNHEY and CDR2 SMNVEV (reference sequence). CDR3 length: 13 residues. The V segment lost 4 bases and the J segment 4 bases; nucleotides outside the gene matches: 3. The CDR3 region is CASSSGGTTEAFF. In DNA form, the CDR3 reads TGTGCCAGCAGTTCAGGGGGGACCACTGAAGCTTTCTTT.

The rearrangement links TRBV4-3 to TRBJ2-1, with 7 bases aligning to TRBD2. CDR1 is LGHNA, CDR2 YSLEER, per germline. V shed 4 bases, J shed 9 bases, and the junction held 15 bases outside the gene matches. This CDR3 has 16 amino acids. Here the CDR3 DNA reads TGCGCCAGCAGCCGGATTGCGGGAGTGGGGACCACTGAGCAGTTCTTC. Translation: CASSRIAGVGTTEQFF.

The chain joins TRBV5-1 to TRBJ1-1; tentatively, D is TRBD1 (6 bases). The V gene's germline CDR1 is SGHRS and CDR2 YFSETQ. Trimming pared 4 bases from V and 0 bases from J, leaving 16 bases between. The CDR3 loop spans 16 amino acids. CDR3: CASSSDEGQLNTEAFF. The CDR3 DNA is TGCGCCAGCAGCAGCGACGAAGGACAGCTGAACACTGAAGCTTTCTTT.